The 17 T cell receptor beta chains listed next were all sequenced from one sample in a study of cytomegalovirus exposure and HLA in healthy donors. Both 60 Vbeta primers and 13 Jbeta primers went into the PCR. Using immunoSEQ multiplex PCR, the repertoire was profiled, and TCRdb retains in-frame clones only, with some absent. The listing records 70,000 to 100,000 clones. The sequencing sample was made of PBMCs. The origin of the receptors is a man aged 18 to 30 in good health and CMV-seropositive.

V is TRBV6-5 and J is TRBJ2-3; D perhaps matches TRBD2 (7 bases). Germline CDR1 reads MNHEY; CDR2 reads SVGAGI. The CDR3 spans 14 residues. Trimming pared 7 bases from V and 4 bases from J, leaving 15 bases between. CDR3 protein: CASTKGGLADTQYF. The CDR3 DNA reads as TGTGCCAGCACGAAGGGGGGGCTCGCAGATACGCAGTATTTT.

The V gene is TRBV19, the J gene TRBJ2-1; weak D call: TRBD2 (5 bases). Germline V gene data show CDR1 as LNHDA and CDR2 as SQIVND (reference sequence). Trimming removed 2 bases from V and 5 bases from J, with 13 bases in between. The CDR3 runs 15 residues. As DNA, the CDR3 is TGTGCCAGTAGTATATCGGGCCTTAGCGACAATGAGCAGTTCTTC. It specifies CASSISGLSDNEQFF.

The chain uses TRBV7-8 and TRBJ2-3, with D unclear. The CDR3 length is 15 residues. CDR1 and CDR2 (germline): SGHVS, FQNEAQ. Trimming stripped 8 bases from V and 2 bases from J, with 17 bases between. CDR3 loop: CASSHRGGYTDTQYF. The CDR3 nucleotides are TGTGCCAGCTCCCATCGAGGCGGATACACAGATACGCAGTATTTT.

The V and J genes are TRBV11-2 and TRBJ1-1; the D is unclear. The CDR3 runs to 16 residues. The V gene lost 6 bases and the J gene lost 4 bases, with 21 bases spanning the gap. Germline CDR1 is SGHAT and CDR2 is FQNNGV. The CDR3 nucleotides are TGTGCCAGCAGATTTTTCCCCGGGGAAAGGGTCACTGAAGCTTTCTTT. It yields the protein CASRFFPGERVTEAFF.

The rearrangement joins TRBV30 to TRBJ2-1; 9 bases are a match to TRBD1. Trimming removed 8 bases from V and 8 bases from J; junction bases left unmatched: 7. The CDR3 is 12 amino acids. Germline loops: CDR1 GTSNPN, CDR2 SVGIG (reference sequence). CDR3 sequence (DNA): TGTGCCAGTGACAGGGGGAGGGATGAGCAGTTCTTC. As protein: CASDRGRDEQFF.

This chain joins TRBV29-1 and TRBJ2-7, with 8 bases aligning to TRBD2. CDR3 size: 13 residues. Trimming at V came to 4 bases and at J to 1 base, leaving 3 bases not matched to a gene. CDR1 SQVTM and CDR2 ANQGSEA come from the germline V gene. The CDR3 spells CSVGPSGSYEQYF. In nucleotides, the CDR3 is TGCAGCGTTGGGCCTAGCGGGTCCTACGAGCAGTACTTC.

This chain joins TRBV5-1 and TRBJ1-1; D not resolved. V lost 3 bases and J lost 5, with 14 bases in between. The CDR3 runs to 14 residues. Germline CDR1 is SGHRS and CDR2 is YFSETQ. Written as DNA, the CDR3 is TGCGCCAGCAGCTCAGACATGAGATTGACTGAAGCTTTCTTT. This translates into CASSSDMRLTEAFF.

The chain carries TRBV5-1 and TRBJ2-7; the match to TRBD1 covers 8 bases. With 4 bases clipped from V and 2 bases from J, the junction kept 2 bases outside the gene matches. Germline V gene lookup returns CDR1 SGHRS and CDR2 YFSETQ. The CDR3 runs to 13 residues. CDR3 sequence: CASSARGPYEQYF. CDR3 in DNA: TGCGCCAGCAGCGCCAGGGGGCCCTACGAGCAGTACTTC.

A note on this clone: At one end, the junction sequence differs from germline, possibly due to a read error. The rearrangement uses TRBV5-8 and TRBJ1-2; no firm D call. Germline V CDR1 and CDR2: SGHTS, YDEGEE. The CDR3 runs 15 residues. Here the CDR3 DNA reads TGTGCGATCCCTGCAGAATTTGGGCATACCTATGGCTACTCCTTC. As protein: CAIPAEFGHTYGYSF.

The gene calls are TRBV7-8 and TRBJ1-2; D gene ambiguous. The CDR3 extends over 12 amino acids. V lost 5 bases and J 7 bases, leaving 11 bases between the germline ends. Germline V gene sequence: CDR1 SGHVS, CDR2 FQNEAQ. CDR3 protein: CASSPPEGGYTF. As DNA, the CDR3 is TGTGCCAGCAGCCCCCCCGAGGGTGGCTACACCTTC.

V is TRBV28 and J is TRBJ1-2; perhaps TRBD1 as D (5 bases). Trimming took off 2 bases at V and 3 bases at J, with 10 bases between the two ends. Germline CDR1 and CDR2: MDHEN and SYDVKM. The length of the CDR3 is 14 residues. CDR3 nucleotide sequence: TGTGCCAGCAGTTTAGGGGCAGAACACTATGGCTACACCTTC. Translated: CASSLGAEHYGYTF.

This chain links TRBV6-1 with TRBJ1-2; D is undetermined. V was cut by 6 bases and J by 3 bases, with 11 bases left in between. Per germline, CDR1 MNHNS and CDR2 SASEGT. The CDR3 runs 13 residues. CDR3 in DNA: TGTGCCAGCAGGGAGCACTCGGACTATGGCTACACCTTC. Translation gives CASREHSDYGYTF.

V is TRBV6-6 and J is TRBJ1-2, with a possible D match to TRBD1 (5 bases). V lost 8 bases and J lost 4, with 17 bases in between. There are 14 residues in the CDR3. The germline V gene has CDR1 MNHNY and CDR2 SVGAGI (reference sequence). CDR3 coding DNA: TGTGCCAGCTTATCCCCAGGCAGGGTCTATGGCTACACCTTC. It codes for CASLSPGRVYGYTF.

The V call is TRBV7-2, the J call TRBJ1-5, with a possible D match to TRBD1 (6 bases). The CDR3 is 13 residues long. V was cut by 4 bases and J by 4 bases, with 8 bases left in between. Germline lookup yields CDR1 SGHTA and CDR2 FQGNSA. This CDR3 reads CASSSRGNQPQHF. CDR3 DNA sequence: TGTGCCAGCAGCTCAAGGGGGAATCAGCCCCAGCATTTT.

This chain connects TRBV29-1 to TRBJ2-7; 8 bases match TRBD2. Germline CDR1 SQVTM, CDR2 ANQGSEA. The J segment lost 0 bases and the V segment lost 4 bases, leaving 2 bases of the junction unmatched. The CDR3 is 13 residues long. The CDR3 protein is CSVVSGVSYEQYF. The CDR3 DNA reads as TGCAGCGTTGTTAGCGGGGTCTCCTACGAGCAGTACTTC.

The V call is TRBV7-2, the J call TRBJ1-5; possible D gene TRBD1, 6 bases. The germline V and J ends were trimmed by 1 base and 7 bases, with 11 bases remaining between them. Germline V gives CDR1 SGHTA, CDR2 FQGNSA. CDR3 length: 14 amino acids. This CDR3 reads CASSLVGGGQPQHF. In DNA, the CDR3 is TGTGCCAGCAGCTTAGTAGGGGGGGGCCAGCCCCAGCATTTT.

This chain connects TRBV6-5 to TRBJ1-2, with D maybe TRBD1 (6 bases). CDR1 MNHEY and CDR2 SVGAGI come from the germline V gene. V gave up 5 bases and J gave up 4 bases, with 14 bases separating them. This CDR3 comprises 14 residues. For the CDR3, the DNA is TGTGCCAGCAGTAAATATCAGGGGAGCTATGGCTACACCTTC. Amino acid sequence: CASSKYQGSYGYTF.